This T cell receptor (beta chain) was documented in a study of cytomegalovirus exposure and HLA in healthy donors. Repertoires were generated with immunoSEQ multiplex PCR, while TCRdb's copy carries only in-frame clones and drops some. Among around 160,000 clones, 88% were seen once, and the ten largest hold about 2.7%. CDR3 length: 14 residues. Trimming left V 4 bases short and J 2 bases short, with 11 bases between. Per the germline V gene, CDR1 is MNHNS and CDR2 is SASEGT. The TCR comes from a young man in good health and CMV-seronegative. The chain joins TRBV6-1 to TRBJ2-5; no clear D. The sample comprised PBMCs. The CDR3 DNA follows: TGTGCCAGCAGTGGTTCGCGGCTGCAAGAGACCCAGTACTTC. Translated: CASSGSRLQETQYF.